The 25 T cell receptor beta chains given below trace back to one sample, sequenced in a study of blood T cell repertoires in COVID-19. Measured with immunoSEQ multiplex PCR; TCRdb has only the in-frame clones, and not every one. Seen here are about 160,000 clones, 80% to 95% observed once, and the top ten hold 4.6%. The sequenced material came from peripheral blood. Receptor source: a woman between 45 and 65 years old with acute or convalescent COVID-19.

V is TRBV9 and J is TRBJ2-7; maybe TRBD2 (6 bases). CDR3 length equals 16 residues. Trimming cost V 1 base and J 5 bases, with 19 bases left between them. Germline loops: CDR1 SGDLS, CDR2 YYNGEE. CDR3 residues: CASSVSLRGDWNEQYF. The CDR3 nucleotides are TGTGCCAGCAGCGTATCCCTCCGCGGGGACTGGAACGAGCAGTACTTC.

CDR3 bases: TGTGCCAGCAGCTTAGCTATGGGCATGGACTCTGAAGCTTTCTTT. Translating it yields CASSLAMGMDSEAFF. The V gene is TRBV11-2, the J gene TRBJ1-1; no firm D call. CDR1 is SGHAT and CDR2 is FQNNGV in the germline V gene. V dropped 1 base and J dropped 6 bases, with 15 bases sitting between them. This CDR3 spans 15 amino acids.

In this sample, this clone turned up once. The rearrangement links TRBV19 to TRBJ1-5, with 10 bases matching TRBD1. Germline CDR1 is LNHDA and CDR2 is SQIVND (reference sequence). The CDR3 has 15 residues. The junction had 5 bases not matched to a gene; V was cut back by 6 bases and J by 3 bases. For the CDR3, the DNA is TGTGCCAGTAGCCTGACAGGGGGCGACAATCAGCCCCAGCATTTT. Amino acids: CASSLTGGDNQPQHF.

This sequence joins TRBV24-1 and TRBJ2-7; TRBD1 matches 9 bases. The V and J ends lost 3 bases and 5 bases, in that order; junction bases with no gene match: 7. This CDR3 has 15 residues. Germline lookup yields CDR1 KGHDR and CDR2 SFDVKD. The DNA for the CDR3 is TGTGCCACCAGTGATCCACAGGGGGCCAAAAACGAGCAGTACTTC. It is translated as CATSDPQGAKNEQYF.

The chain joins TRBV30 to TRBJ1-2, with D unclear. The CDR3 is made up of 11 amino acids. Germline lookup yields CDR1 GTSNPN and CDR2 SVGIG (reference sequence). Trimming shortened V by 0 bases and J by 7 bases, and 6 bases separated the two germline ends. CDR3 residues: CAWSVGSGYTF. The CDR3, as DNA: TGTGCCTGGAGTGTAGGGAGTGGCTACACCTTC.

The chain combines TRBV5-1 with TRBJ1-5, with a possible D match to TRBD1 (5 bases). This CDR3 contains 15 residues. Trimming shortened V by 1 base and J by 2 bases, and 10 bases separated the two germline ends. CDR1 is SGHRS and CDR2 is YFSETQ in the germline V gene. CDR3 protein: CASSLQGLGNQPQHF. The CDR3 nucleotides are TGCGCCAGCAGCTTGCAGGGTTTAGGCAATCAGCCCCAGCATTTT.

DNA for the CDR3: TGTGCCAGCAGCACCCGACAGGACTACGAGCAGTACTTC. This translates into CASSTRQDYEQYF. This rearrangement joins TRBV7-9 to TRBJ2-7, with D maybe TRBD1 (6 bases). Germline values: CDR1 SEHNR, CDR2 FQNEAQ (reference sequence). The V end was cut by 5 bases, the J end by 3 bases, with 11 bases between. The CDR3 sequence is 13 residues long.

J is TRBJ2-1 and V is TRBV29-1, with 7 nucleotides matching TRBD1. The V and J ends lost 6 bases and 10 bases, in that order; junction bases with no gene match: 6. Germline V CDR1 and CDR2: SQVTM, ANQGSEA. CDR3 size: 11 residues. The DNA of the CDR3 is TGCAGCGTGGGACGGGGACAGGAGCAGTTCTTC. Its protein product is CSVGRGQEQFF.

This clone was seen just once. The J gene is TRBJ2-1, the V gene TRBV2, with 11 bases that match TRBD2. J was trimmed by 1 base and V by 2 bases; bases with no gene match: 10. The CDR3 totals 19 residues. The germline CDR1 and CDR2 sequences are SNHLY and FYNNEI. As DNA, the CDR3 is TGTGCCAGCAGTGAATCCGCTAGCGGGGGGTCTATGTCCTACAATGAGCAGTTCTTC. Amino acid sequence: CASSESASGGSMSYNEQFF.

The chain combines TRBV28 with TRBJ1-1; the D gene is possibly TRBD1 (5 bases). CDR1 is MDHEN and CDR2 is SYDVKM in the germline V gene. This CDR3 region has 15 residues. V gave up 2 bases and J gave up 1 base, with 11 bases separating them. The CDR3 loop is CASSLAGQSNTEAFF. CDR3 sequence (DNA): TGTGCCAGCAGTTTAGCAGGGCAGTCGAACACTGAAGCTTTCTTT.

V gene TRBV5-4 combines with J gene TRBJ2-1; D is possibly TRBD2 (6 bases). V shed 0 bases and J shed 10 bases, with 8 bases lying between them. CDR1 is SGHNT and CDR2 is YYREEE in the germline V gene (reference sequence). This CDR3 region has 12 residues. CDR3 sequence reads: CASSLGLGEQFF. The CDR3 bases are TGTGCCAGCAGCTTGGGACTAGGCGAGCAGTTCTTC.

This rearrangement joins TRBV24-1 to TRBJ2-1; D is perhaps TRBD1 (5 bases). The germline CDR1 and CDR2 sequences are KGHDR and SFDVKD. This CDR3 is built from 13 residues. The V gene lost 4 bases and the J gene lost 8 bases, with 11 bases spanning the gap. Written as DNA, the CDR3 is TGTGCCACCAGTGAATCAGGGTCGGATGAGCAGTTCTTC. It is translated as CATSESGSDEQFF.

The V call is TRBV5-1, the J call TRBJ2-1, with 9 bases identical to TRBD1. V shed 1 base and J 6 bases; nucleotides not matched to a gene: 2. There are 14 residues in the CDR3. Per the germline V gene, CDR1 is SGHRS and CDR2 is YFSETQ. CDR3 residues: CASSLRDRANEQFF. For the CDR3, the DNA is TGCGCCAGCAGCTTGCGGGACAGGGCCAATGAGCAGTTCTTC.

The chain carries TRBV6-5 and TRBJ1-1; 9 bases are a match to TRBD1. The CDR3 contains 14 residues. V gave up 7 bases and J gave up 3 bases; unmatched junction bases: 6. CDR1 is MNHEY, CDR2 SVGAGI, per germline. The CDR3 loop is CASITGTGYTEAFF. The CDR3 DNA reads TGTGCCAGCATCACCGGGACAGGGTACACTGAAGCTTTCTTT.

The genes are TRBV10-2 and TRBJ1-1, with D unclear. Germline V gene sequence: CDR1 WSHSY, CDR2 SAAADI. V shed 8 bases and J shed 5 bases, with 6 bases lying between them. The CDR3 consists of 10 residues. The CDR3 sequence is CASEATEAFF. CDR3 coding DNA: TGCGCCAGCGAGGCAACTGAAGCTTTCTTT.

The chain carries TRBV6-5 and TRBJ2-1; 10 nucleotides line up with TRBD2. V lost 7 bases to trimming and J lost 9 bases; unmatched junction nucleotides: 12. CDR3 length: 15 amino acids. Germline V gene lookup returns CDR1 MNHEY and CDR2 SVGAGI. CDR3 in amino acids: CASMNFPSGSGEQFF. Written as DNA, the CDR3 is TGTGCCAGCATGAATTTCCCTAGCGGGAGCGGTGAGCAGTTCTTC.

The J gene is TRBJ1-1, the V gene TRBV29-1; no reliable D call. The CDR3 runs to 13 residues. Trimming pared 3 bases from V and 4 bases from J, leaving 12 bases between. Germline CDR1 is SQVTM and CDR2 is ANQGSEA. This CDR3 reads CSVDEGGPTEAFF. The CDR3 coding sequence is TGCAGCGTTGATGAAGGAGGGCCCACTGAAGCTTTCTTT.

This chain links TRBV7-9 with TRBJ1-2; TRBD1 matches 9 bases. With V trimmed by 1 base and J by 9 bases, 6 bases remained unmatched. Per the germline V gene, CDR1 is SEHNR and CDR2 is FQNEAQ (reference sequence). CDR3 length equals 14 residues. The CDR3 protein is CASSLETGGKSYTF. The DNA for the CDR3 is TGTGCCAGCAGCTTAGAAACAGGGGGCAAAAGCTACACCTTC.

Here the CDR3 reads CASSYPGQGFDEQFF. The CDR3, as DNA: TGCGCCAGCAGCTACCCGGGACAGGGTTTCGATGAGCAGTTCTTC. J is TRBJ2-1 and V is TRBV5-1; TRBD1 agrees at 9 bases. Trimming at V came to 3 bases and at J to 8 bases, leaving 9 bases not matched to a gene. This CDR3 contains 15 residues. Germline V gene sequence: CDR1 SGHRS, CDR2 YFSETQ.

This clone was observed a handful of times. This chain links TRBV19 with TRBJ2-7; TRBD2 might be the D (5 bases). CDR1 is LNHDA, CDR2 SQIVND, per germline (reference sequence). This CDR3 is 14 amino acids long. V was trimmed by 3 bases and J by 0 bases, leaving 9 bases between them. The CDR3 reads CASSMSGSSYEQYF. CDR3 nucleotide sequence: TGTGCCAGTAGTATGTCGGGGTCCTCCTACGAGCAGTACTTC.

The chain employs TRBV7-8 and TRBJ2-7; possibly TRBD1 for D (7 bases). This CDR3 contains 15 residues. Trimming took off 1 base at V and 4 bases at J, with 14 bases between the two ends. The germline gives CDR1 SGHVS, CDR2 FQNEAQ. CDR3 nucleotide sequence: TGTGCCAGCAGCTTAGGACAGGGAGGTTGGTACGAGCAGTACTTC. Protein sequence: CASSLGQGGWYEQYF.

The CDR3 sequence: CASSPPGQGASGEQFF. The CDR3 region has the DNA TGTGCCAGCAGCCCACCAGGACAGGGGGCGTCGGGTGAGCAGTTCTTC. The chain has TRBV9 and TRBJ2-1, with TRBD1 matching over 11 bases. This CDR3 region has 16 residues. Germline assignment: CDR1 SGDLS and CDR2 YYNGEE. V shed 4 bases, J shed 9 bases, and the junction held 12 bases outside the gene matches.

The DNA of the CDR3 is TGTGCCAGCAGCGCCGCCCCATCAGGGGAAAAACTGTTTTTT. Its protein product is CASSAAPSGEKLFF. This sequence joins TRBV9 and TRBJ1-4, with D perhaps matching TRBD1 (5 bases). Germline V gene lookup returns CDR1 SGDLS and CDR2 YYNGEE. The CDR3 consists of 14 residues. V was pared by 3 bases and J by 8 bases, with 14 bases between.

This clone was detected only once. The gene calls are TRBV18 and TRBJ1-2; unclear D gene. CDR3 size: 13 residues. V lost 3 bases and J lost 4, with 9 bases in between. Germline CDR1 reads KGHSH; CDR2 reads LQKENI. Written as DNA, the CDR3 is TGTGCCAGCTCACCTACAGAATTCTATGGCTACACCTTC. This translates into CASSPTEFYGYTF.

The V gene is TRBV15, the J gene TRBJ1-2; D is undetermined. The germline V gene has CDR1 LNHNV and CDR2 YYDKDF (reference sequence). The CDR3 runs to 15 residues. With 1 base removed from V and 2 bases from J, the gap between germline ends came to 11 bases. In nucleotides, the CDR3 is TGTGCCACCAGCAGAGTACCGGCGGGAAACTATGGCTACACCTTC. Its protein is CATSRVPAGNYGYTF.